The clone carrying this TCR beta chain was observed a few times. The antigen is undetermined. CDR1 and CDR2 from the germline V gene are MGHRA and YSYEKL. V gave up 4 bases and J gave up 0 bases, with 13 bases separating them. The CDR3 runs to 16 residues. Extraction of RNA preceded its reverse transcription into cDNA, which served as the sequencing template. Assay: immunoSEQ multiplex PCR; the TCRdb copy retains only in-frame clones and omits some. This table has under 150,000 clones, roughly 57% appearing once. This sample was included in a study of CD8+ T cells in alopecia areata. Across the study: Tofacitinib was taken orally by treated patients, and the dose was 5 to 10 mg twice daily. Tofacitinib administration persisted for 6 to 18 months, succeeded by 6 months off drug.

Treatment denoted: oral pan-JAK inhibitor, 5-10 mg twice daily. Samples from alopecia areata patients were lesional scalp punch biopsies and peripheral blood. The study's findings and limits: Scalp samples also contribute reads from the resident alphabeta T cells found in normal skin.

This sample comprised CD4+ T cells sorted from blood, obtained at week 4, from a patient treated with tofacitinib. This chain uses TRBV4-1 with TRBJ1-5; D gene unclear. The TCR comes from a human donor with alopecia areata. The CDR3 sequence: CASSRSGSDSNQPQHF. In nucleotides, the CDR3 is TGCGCCAGCAGCCGGTCCGGGTCAGATAGCAATCAGCCCCAGCATTTT.